These 30 T cell receptor beta chains share one sample of origin, sequenced in a study of T cells after yellow fever vaccination. TCRdb called the 5' RACE reads again in MiXCR, with one record for every CDR3 protein. The sample shows around 140,000 distinct CDR3 sequences, more than 6.5% of them seen only once. Specimen: CD4+ T cells sorted from PBMCs, collected 10 days after the yellow fever booster vaccination. The source is a young man who received the YFV17D yellow fever vaccine.

This clonotype was observed at least ten times. This chain connects TRBV20-1 to TRBJ2-4; D uncertain. This CDR3 region has 14 residues. Trimming cost V 7 bases and J 0 bases, with 13 bases left between them. CDR1 DFQATT and CDR2 SNEGSKA come from the germline V gene (reference sequence). This chain's CDR3 is CSGFGRIAKNIQYF. Written as DNA, the CDR3 is TGCAGTGGTTTTGGACGGATAGCCAAAAACATTCAGTACTTC.

This clonotype showed up many times. In DNA form, the CDR3 reads TGTGCCTGGAGTGTATCGCGCGGGGACAATGAGCAGTTCTTC. This translates into CAWSVSRGDNEQFF. This sequence joins TRBV30 and TRBJ2-1; D may be TRBD2 (6 bases). The germline CDR1 and CDR2 sequences are GTSNPN and SVGIG (reference sequence). V was shortened by 0 bases and J by 5 bases, with 11 bases between the two germline ends. This CDR3 has 14 amino acids. Complete variable domain (other parts from reference TRBV30 and TRBJ2-1): SQTIHQWPATLVQPVGSPLSLECTVEGTSNPNLYWYRQAAGRGLQLLFYSVGIGQISSEVPQNLSASRPQDRQFILSSKKLLLSDSGFYLCAWSVSRGDNEQFFGPGTRLTVL.

This clonotype occurred many times. The chain has TRBV20-1 and TRBJ2-7; D ambiguous. Trimming shortened V by 0 bases and J by 2 bases, and 14 bases separated the two germline ends. This CDR3 has 15 residues. CDR1 and CDR2 from the germline V gene are DFQATT and SNEGSKA (reference sequence). The CDR3 spells CSARDPSLGTYEQYF. CDR3 DNA: TGCAGTGCTAGAGATCCTAGTCTAGGGACCTACGAGCAGTACTTC.

This clonotype has ten or more counts. V usage is TRBV10-3 and J usage is TRBJ2-5; D may be TRBD1 or TRBD2 (5 bases each). The germline gives CDR1 ENHRY, CDR2 SYGVKD. CDR3 length: 15 residues. V was trimmed by 8 bases and J by 0 bases, leaving 16 bases between them. The CDR3 DNA reads as TGTGCCATCGGCGGCAGCGAGGGGTACCAAGAGACCCAGTACTTC. Its protein product is CAIGGSEGYQETQYF.

Ten or more counts support this clonotype. This chain connects TRBV5-1 to TRBJ2-3, with a tentative D call TRBD2 (6 bases). The germline V gene encodes CDR1 SGHRS and CDR2 YFSETQ. Deletions cut 7 bases from V and 0 bases from J, with 9 bases between. The CDR3 contains 13 residues. The CDR3 DNA reads as TGCGCCAGCTACGCGGGGAGCACAGATACGCAGTATTTT. Translated: CASYAGSTDTQYF.

There are many counts of this clonotype. In DNA, the CDR3 is TGTGCCAGCAGTTCTATATCTAGCGGGAGTTCCTACGAGCAGTACTTC. Translating gives CASSSISSGSSYEQYF. The chain joins TRBV28 to TRBJ2-7; 10 bases align to TRBD2. Germline loops: CDR1 MDHEN, CDR2 SYDVKM. Trimming cost V 4 bases and J 1 base; bases outside gene matches: 7. The CDR3 runs to 16 residues.

Comments on this clonotype: A much larger clone differs by one base, so this may be a read error. The chain carries TRBV6-5 and TRBJ2-1; 10 positions match TRBD2. The CDR3 runs to 17 residues. After removal of 0 bases from V and 4 bases from J, the junction contained 6 bases not matched to a gene. Germline loops: CDR1 MNHEY, CDR2 SVGAGI. CDR3 sequence reads: CASSYSRLAGQYNEQFF. For the CDR3, the DNA is TGTGCCAGCAGTTACTCGAGACTAGCGGGCCAATACAATGAGCAGTTCTTC.

This clonotype was recorded at least ten times. V is TRBV11-2 and J is TRBJ2-2, with 10 nucleotides matching TRBD1. CDR1 and CDR2 (germline): SGHAT, FQNNGV. CDR3 length: 18 residues. V was pared by 3 bases and J by 3 bases, with 10 bases of the junction left unmatched. In DNA, the CDR3 is TGTGCCAGCAGCTTCAGAAATCGGGGACAGGGGTACACCGGGGAGCTGTTTTTT. This codes for CASSFRNRGQGYTGELFF. The variable domain in full, with the rest retrieved from reference TRBV11-2 and TRBJ2-2, is EAGVAQSPRYKIIEKRQSVAFWCNPISGHATLYWYQQILGQGPKLLIQFQNNGVVDDSQLPKDRFSAERLKGVDSTLKIQPAKLEDSAVYLCASSFRNRGQGYTGELFFGEGSRLTVL.

This clonotype occurred a few times. V usage is TRBV15 and J usage is TRBJ2-3; D call uncertain. Trimming took 0 bases from V and 8 from J, leaving 6 bases between them. The CDR3 is made up of 12 amino acids. Per germline, CDR1 LNHNV and CDR2 YYDKDF (reference sequence). CDR3 protein: CATSRDVGTQYF. The CDR3 coding sequence is TGTGCCACCAGCAGAGATGTTGGTACGCAGTATTTT.

This clonotype was detected many times. V is TRBV5-6 and J is TRBJ2-2; tentatively, D is TRBD1 (5 bases). Trimming removed 5 bases from V and 4 bases from J, with 12 bases in between. The CDR3 extends over 14 amino acids. Germline assignment: CDR1 SGHDT and CDR2 YYEEEE. CDR3 sequence (DNA): TGTGCCAGCAGTCCCCAGGGCCCCACCGGGGAGCTGTTTTTT. Protein: CASSPQGPTGELFF.

Ten or more counts support this clonotype. The V and J genes are TRBV3-1 and TRBJ1-3; D not certain. Germline CDR1 and CDR2: LGHDT and YNNKEL (reference sequence). This CDR3 is 14 amino acids long. The V gene lost 10 bases and the J gene lost 3 bases, with 16 bases spanning the gap. The CDR3 here is CATANGVRGNTIYF. The DNA for the CDR3 is TGTGCCACCGCTAATGGCGTGCGTGGAAACACCATATATTTT.

This clonotype showed up many times. The chain carries TRBV11-2 and TRBJ2-5; 8 bases line up with TRBD2. Germline loops: CDR1 SGHAT, CDR2 FQNNGV. The CDR3 runs 14 residues. V gave up 1 base and J gave up 3 bases; unmatched junction bases: 1. DNA of the CDR3: TGTGCCAGCAGCTTAGCGGGAGGGGAAGAGACCCAGTACTTC. Protein sequence: CASSLAGGEETQYF.

The genes are TRBV19 and TRBJ2-6; 7 positions match TRBD1. The junction had 8 bases not matched to a gene; V was cut back by 5 bases and J by 1 base. CDR3 length: 17 amino acids. Germline V gene sequence: CDR1 LNHDA, CDR2 SQIVND (reference sequence). CDR3 sequence: CASSSGQPTSGANVLTF. The DNA for the CDR3 is TGTGCCAGTAGTTCGGGACAGCCTACTTCTGGGGCCAACGTCCTGACTTTC.

Ten or more counts support this clonotype. V is TRBV6-6 and J is TRBJ1-1; 7 bases line up with TRBD1. The ends lost 7 bases at V and 11 bases at J; junction bases unmatched: 7. Germline V gene data show CDR1 as MNHNY and CDR2 as SVGAGI (reference sequence). This CDR3 has 11 amino acids. CDR3 DNA: TGTGCCAGCAAGACAGGGTGGGAGGCTTTCTTT. Residues: CASKTGWEAFF.

To note about this clonotype: Germline is not matched at one junction end, which may reflect a read error. The V call is TRBV7-3, the J call TRBJ2-2, with 11 bases that match TRBD2. The CDR3 sequence is 17 residues long. Looked up from germline, CDR1 is SGHTA and CDR2 is FQGTGA. The CDR3: CASSSLAGAVNPGELFF. CDR3 DNA: TGTGCCAGCAGCTCACTAGCGGGAGCGGTGAACCCCGGGGAGCTGTTTTTT.

Ten or more counts support this clonotype. The V and J genes are TRBV29-1 and TRBJ2-1; either TRBD1 or TRBD2 may fit D (5 bases each). Germline V lookup: CDR1 SQVTM, CDR2 ANQGSEA. This CDR3 spans 12 amino acids. Trimming left V 4 bases short and J 13 bases short, with 17 bases between. The CDR3 nucleotides read TGCAGCGTTGTTAGTCTGAGGGGCACCCAGTTCTTC. Protein sequence: CSVVSLRGTQFF.

This clonotype was seen many times. The rearrangement joins TRBV4-3 to TRBJ2-3; the D is unclear. V was trimmed by 3 bases and J by 4 bases, leaving 20 bases between them. CDR3 length equals 17 residues. From germline, CDR1 is LGHNA and CDR2 YSLEER. The CDR3 bases are TGCGCCAGCAGCCACGAACGCGGAGACCTGTGGGCAGATACGCAGTATTTT. Translating gives CASSHERGDLWADTQYF.

This clonotype was seen at least ten times. The chain has TRBV7-2 and TRBJ2-1; 8 bases are shared with TRBD2. V lost 4 bases to trimming and J lost 0 bases; unmatched junction nucleotides: 5. The CDR3 totals 16 residues. Germline CDR1 and CDR2: SGHTA and FQGNSA. The CDR3 nucleotides read TGTGCCAGCAGCTCGCCGGGGGGGGGCTCCTACAATGAGCAGTTCTTC. Protein: CASSSPGGGSYNEQFF.

The rearrangement links TRBV24-1 to TRBJ2-1; the match to TRBD2 covers 7 bases. Per the germline V gene, CDR1 is KGHDR and CDR2 is SFDVKD. Unmatched junction bases numbered 12, after V lost 4 bases and J lost 7 bases. This CDR3 region has 16 residues. The CDR3 is CATSDASGGSWNEQFF. CDR3 DNA: TGTGCCACCAGTGACGCGTCCGGCGGGAGCTGGAATGAGCAGTTCTTC.

This clonotype showed up many times. The chain uses TRBV19 and TRBJ2-7; possible D gene TRBD1, 5 bases. This CDR3 is built from 14 residues. Germline CDR1 is LNHDA and CDR2 is SQIVND (reference sequence). Trimming took off 7 bases at V and 0 bases at J, with 13 bases between the two ends. The CDR3 nucleotides are TGTGCCAGTAAACCGACAGCCGCCTCCTACGAGCAGTACTTC. Residues: CASKPTAASYEQYF.

The V gene is TRBV18, the J gene TRBJ2-1, with TRBD2 matching over 11 bases. The CDR3 has 18 residues. V was clipped by 3 bases and J by 3 bases; unmatched bases: 10. Germline CDR1 reads KGHSH; CDR2 reads LQKENI. The CDR3 region has the DNA TGTGCCAGCTCACCGGGGACTAGCGGAGGGAGCTTCTACAATGAGCAGTTCTTC. This translates into CASSPGTSGGSFYNEQFF.

This clonotype was detected ten times or more. The chain links TRBV6-1 to TRBJ2-1, with TRBD1 matching over 8 bases. Trimming cost V 5 bases and J 13 bases; bases outside gene matches: 7. There are 12 residues in the CDR3. Germline-derived CDR1 and CDR2 are MNHNS and SASEGT. The CDR3 spells CASSNRGSKQFF. CDR3 nucleotide sequence: TGTGCCAGCAGTAACAGGGGGTCCAAACAGTTCTTC.

Concerning this clonotype: This clone may be a read error of a much larger clone one base away. The chain links TRBV7-2 to TRBJ1-1; D possibly corresponds to TRBD1 (6 bases). CDR1 and CDR2 from the germline V gene are SGHTA and FQGNSA. The CDR3 is made up of 15 amino acids. V lost 2 bases to trimming and J lost 3 bases, with 13 bases between them. CDR3: CASSLWDTLYTEAFF. The CDR3 DNA is TGTGCCAGCAGCTTATGGGACACTTTGTACACTGAAGCTTTCTTT.

There are many counts of this clonotype. In DNA form, the CDR3 reads TGTGCCAGCAGAGGTGGAGCTCAGCCCCAGCATTTT. Translating gives CASRGGAQPQHF. The chain uses TRBV28 and TRBJ1-5; D is uncertain. The germline gives CDR1 MDHEN, CDR2 SYDVKM. CDR3 length: 12 residues. Deletions cut 6 bases from V and 6 bases from J, with 9 bases between.

This clonotype was found many times. The chain recombines TRBV27 with TRBJ1-1, with D possibly matching TRBD1 (5 bases). Trimming left V 5 bases short and J 5 bases short, with 18 bases between. The germline V gene has CDR1 MNHEY and CDR2 SMNVEV (reference sequence). The CDR3 covers 15 residues. The CDR3 nucleotides read TGTGCCAGCAGTCCCATCGGGGGGGGAAGTACTGAAGCTTTCTTT. Its protein product is CASSPIGGGSTEAFF.

This chain links TRBV19 with TRBJ2-2, with 10 bases matching TRBD1. The length of the CDR3 is 15 residues. Germline loops: CDR1 LNHDA, CDR2 SQIVND (reference sequence). V shed 4 bases and J 5 bases; nucleotides not matched to a gene: 4. CDR3 coding DNA: TGTGCCAGTAGTAAGGGACAGGGGTTGACCGGGGAGCTGTTTTTT. Its translation: CASSKGQGLTGELFF.

This clonotype was recorded at least ten times. This chain uses TRBV27 with TRBJ2-3; TRBD2 aligns across 10 bases. The J segment lost 1 base and the V segment lost 6 bases, leaving 7 bases of the junction unmatched. This CDR3 has 16 residues. Per the germline V gene, CDR1 is MNHEY and CDR2 is SMNVEV (reference sequence). This CDR3 reads CASRTLTSGRTDTQYF. The DNA of the CDR3 is TGTGCCAGCAGGACCTTGACTAGCGGGCGCACAGATACGCAGTATTTT.

Many counts were recorded for this clonotype. The chain uses TRBV4-3 and TRBJ2-7; 10 bases line up with TRBD2. The germline gives CDR1 LGHNA, CDR2 YSLEER. The CDR3 length is 15 residues. Trimming took 0 bases from V and 4 from J; bases not matched to a gene: 3. CDR3 loop: CASSQDKREGYEQYF. The CDR3 region has the DNA TGCGCCAGCAGCCAAGATAAGCGGGAGGGATACGAGCAGTACTTC.

This clonotype has a count of ten or more. The chain employs TRBV7-9 and TRBJ1-6; weak D call: TRBD1 (6 bases). Trimming shortened V by 1 base and J by 7 bases, and 11 bases separated the two germline ends. CDR1 is SEHNR, CDR2 FQNEAQ, per germline (reference sequence). The length of the CDR3 is 15 residues. The CDR3 here is CASSLGGHKNSPLHF. The CDR3 coding sequence is TGTGCCAGCAGCTTAGGGGGACATAAGAATTCACCCCTCCACTTT.

In this sample, this clonotype turned up many times. The V and J genes are TRBV12-3 or TRBV12-4 and TRBJ1-1; 8 bases match TRBD1. The junction had 6 bases not matched to a gene; V was cut back by 3 bases and J by 0 bases. The CDR3 consists of 16 residues. CDR3 nucleotides: TGTGCCAGCAGTTTTCGACAGGGGCCCCTGAACACTGAAGCTTTCTTT. Its protein product is CASSFRQGPLNTEAFF.